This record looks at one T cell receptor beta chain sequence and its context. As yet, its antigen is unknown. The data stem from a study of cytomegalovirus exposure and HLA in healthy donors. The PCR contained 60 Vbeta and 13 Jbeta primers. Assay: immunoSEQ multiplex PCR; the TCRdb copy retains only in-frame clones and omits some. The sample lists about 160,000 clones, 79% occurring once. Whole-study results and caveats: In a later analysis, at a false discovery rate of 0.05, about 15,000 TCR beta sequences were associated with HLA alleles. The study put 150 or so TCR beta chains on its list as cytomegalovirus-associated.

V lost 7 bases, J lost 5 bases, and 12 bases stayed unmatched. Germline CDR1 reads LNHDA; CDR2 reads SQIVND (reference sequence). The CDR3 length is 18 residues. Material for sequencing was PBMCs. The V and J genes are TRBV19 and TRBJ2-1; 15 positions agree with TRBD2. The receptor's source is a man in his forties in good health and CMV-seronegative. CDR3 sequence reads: CASIRRTSGRGEHNEQFF. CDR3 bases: TGTGCCAGTATTAGGAGGACTAGCGGGAGGGGAGAGCACAATGAGCAGTTCTTC.